This is a list of T cell receptor beta chains from one sample in a study of post-analysis software for immune sequencing data. TCRdb ran MiXCR on the PCR reads and lists one entry per CDR3 protein. The table lists hundreds of thousands of distinct CDR3 sequences, approximately 60% of them singletons. The material sequenced was blood. These receptors came from a girl aged 2-10 years with multiple sclerosis. Each CDR3 is given with its conserved first and last residue. A D gene is named only where the DNA matches it firmly. Clone size is shown for a subset of rows, as once, few, many or a class of expanded clone.

size,length,V,J,D,DNA,CDR3
-,13,TRBV27,TRBJ1-1,-,TGTGCCAGCAGTTCTCAGAGGAACACTGAAGCTTTCTTT,CASSSQRNTEAFF
once,13,TRBV12-3/TRBV12-4,TRBJ2-1,TRBD2,TGTGCCAGCACCCCAAGGGGAGGGTACGAGCAGTTCTTC,CASTPRGGYEQFF
once,14,TRBV4-1,TRBJ2-7,-,TGCGCCAGCAGCCCCCTCGGACTAAACTACGAGCAGTACTTC,CASSPLGLNYEQYF
-,15,TRBV20-1,TRBJ1-2,-,TGCAGTGCCGCCCTCCCTGGGGCTTTGGACTATGGCTACACCTTC,CSAALPGALDYGYTF
-,14,TRBV20-1,TRBJ1-1,-,TGCAGTGCTGGACTCCTCGGAGGGGGCACTGAAGCTTTCTTT,CSAGLLGGGTEAFF
-,17,TRBV9,TRBJ2-3,-,TGTGCCAGCAGCGTAGGAGGAGGGCGGGTCAACCCCGACACGCAGTATTTT,CASSVGGGRVNPDTQYF
-,17,TRBV7-6,TRBJ2-3,TRBD2,TGTGCCAGCAGCTCCTGGACTAGCGGGGGGGCAGGGGATACGCAGTATTTT,CASSSWTSGGAGDTQYF
few,14,TRBV2,TRBJ2-1,TRBD1,TGTGCCAGCAGTGCGTACAGGGGGCGGAATGAGCAGTTCTTC,CASSAYRGRNEQFF
few,13,TRBV2,TRBJ2-7,-,TGTGCCAGCAGTGAGCTTAAGCCCTACGAGCAGTACTTC,CASSELKPYEQYF
-,13,TRBV25-1,TRBJ2-5,-,TGTGCCAGCACCAGCGGTGCCCAAGAGACCCAGTACTTC,CASTSGAQETQYF